This paragraph covers one T cell receptor beta chain sequence. Germline CDR1 reads SGHDT; CDR2 reads YYEEEE. This CDR3 is 18 amino acids long. With 0 bases removed from V and 1 base from J, the gap between germline ends came to 19 bases. Sequencing used immunoSEQ multiplex PCR; TCRdb keeps in-frame clones, though not all of them. Here the sample spans roughly 100,000 clones, more than 80% being singletons. This record comes from a study of OX40 agonist ivuxolimab in advanced cancers. Autoimmune disease history or systemic immunosuppression barred patients. The sequence was collected from an adult with an advanced solid tumor such as melanoma, head and neck, liver or kidney cancer. The gene calls are TRBV5-6 and TRBJ2-5, with D tentatively TRBD2 (6 bases). Sequencing used CD4+ or CD8+ T cells sorted from blood, obtained in a trial of the OX40 agonist ivuxolimab. CDR3 residues: CASSLALTGLAFQETQYF. The CDR3 coding sequence is TGTGCCAGCAGCTTGGCCCTGACCGGTCTAGCGTTCCAAGAGACCCAGTACTTC.